This T cell receptor beta chain was found in a study of blood T cell repertoires in COVID-19. The overall study: Some COVID-19 samples were acute and others convalescent; all came from the United States, Italy and Spain. Sources were T cells, B-cell-depleted T cells, or PBMCs; the material itself was cDNA or gDNA.

Authors' analysis steps: Amplification from reference gene primers served as the basis for estimated nucleated cell counts. Profiled with immunoSEQ multiplex PCR; TCRdb holds only in-frame clones, not every one. V and J calls and clone size are given by that table; D and trimming were obtained from the DNA. The sample lists roughly 60,000 clones; around 90% were seen once. The germline V and J ends were trimmed by 6 bases and 6 bases, with 8 bases remaining between them. CDR1 is ENHRY, CDR2 SYGVKD, per germline. The CDR3 consists of 12 residues. This rearrangement joins TRBV10-3 to TRBJ2-2; D gene uncertain. The origin of this receptor is a woman aged 80 or older with active COVID-19. Sequencing was performed on peripheral blood. CDR3 loop: CAISQVAGELFF. The CDR3 DNA follows: TGTGCCATCAGCCAGGTTGCCGGGGAGCTGTTTTTT.